This T cell receptor beta chain was recorded in a study of cytomegalovirus exposure and HLA in healthy donors. Study-wide results and caveats: Later analysis demonstrated an association between a missense DCLRE1C variant and TCR beta V- and J-gene trimming. A later analysis showed that HLA-associated TCR beta chains had undergone more clonal expansion than equally common others.

Primers included in the PCR were 60 Vbeta and 13 Jbeta primers. Sequencing used immunoSEQ multiplex PCR; TCRdb keeps in-frame clones, though not all of them. The data contain more than 95,000 clones, approximately 84% of them singletons. V lost 8 bases, J lost 3 bases, and 6 bases stayed unmatched. Germline V CDR1 and CDR2: SNHLY, FYNNEI. The CDR3 contains 13 residues. To note about this clone: The target antigen is unknown.

This chain uses TRBV2 with TRBJ1-2, with TRBD1 matching over 7 bases. The receptor was derived from a man between 18 and 29 years old in good health and CMV-seropositive. Sequenced material: PBMCs. The CDR3 spells CASATGSYYGYTF. DNA for the CDR3: TGTGCCAGCGCGACAGGGAGCTACTATGGCTACACCTTC.